The 27 T cell receptor beta chains given below trace back to one sample, sequenced in a study of blood T cell repertoires in COVID-19. The data were produced by immunoSEQ multiplex PCR, yet TCRdb's version contains in-frame clones alone and is incomplete. The sample has under 150,000 clones, 90% seen once. The specimen sequenced was peripheral blood. The receptors were sampled from a woman aged 45-59 years with acute or convalescent COVID-19.

The V gene is TRBV28, the J gene TRBJ1-2; 10 bases are shared with TRBD1. V was pared by 7 bases and J by 5 bases, with 10 bases of the junction left unmatched. The CDR3 has 15 amino acids. The germline CDR1 and CDR2 sequences are MDHEN and SYDVKM. The CDR3 region is CASTLTPGQGYGYTF. CDR3 sequence (DNA): TGTGCCAGCACCCTTACCCCGGGACAGGGGTATGGCTACACCTTC.

This clone was detected once. The chain recombines TRBV2 with TRBJ1-5, with a tentative D call TRBD1 (5 bases). The germline CDR1 and CDR2 sequences are SNHLY and FYNNEI. This CDR3 spans 14 amino acids. Trimming took 5 bases from V and 3 from J, leaving 11 bases between them. The CDR3, as DNA: TGTGCCAGCAGTCGCCGACAGTCCAATCAGCCCCAGCATTTT. It specifies CASSRRQSNQPQHF.

The genes are TRBV12-5 and TRBJ2-2; 10 bases are a match to TRBD1. The CDR3 loop spans 17 amino acids. Unmatched junction bases numbered 6, after V lost 1 base and J lost 4 bases. CDR1 and CDR2 from the germline V gene are LGHNT and FRNRAP. The CDR3 sequence: CASGLGPTGGATGELFF. In DNA, the CDR3 is TGTGCTAGTGGTTTGGGTCCGACAGGGGGCGCCACCGGGGAGCTGTTTTTT.

The rearrangement joins TRBV13 to TRBJ1-2; 7 nucleotides line up with TRBD1. The length of the CDR3 is 13 residues. Germline assignment: CDR1 PRHDT and CDR2 FYEKMQ (reference sequence). With V trimmed by 5 bases and J by 8 bases, 8 bases remained unmatched. DNA for the CDR3: TGTGCCAGCAGCCCCTGGGACAGCCCAGGCTACACCTTC. Its protein product is CASSPWDSPGYTF.

The chain links TRBV9 to TRBJ2-7, with D uncertain. Germline lookup yields CDR1 SGDLS and CDR2 YYNGEE. Trimming took off 0 bases at V and 3 bases at J, with 10 bases between the two ends. The CDR3 has 14 amino acids. CDR3 nucleotides: TGTGCCAGCAGCGTAGAACTGACGGGCTACGAGCAGTACTTC. Amino acid sequence: CASSVELTGYEQYF. The whole variable domain, filled in from reference TRBV9 and TRBJ2-7, reads DSGVTQTPKHLITATGQRVTLRCSPRSGDLSVYWYQQSLDQGLQFLIQYYNGEERAKGNILERFSAQQFPDLHSELNLSSLELGDSALYFCASSVELTGYEQYFGPGTRLTVT.

This sequence joins TRBV27 and TRBJ2-1; D is possibly TRBD1 (6 bases). V was shortened by 6 bases and J by 9 bases, with 18 bases between the two germline ends. The germline V gene has CDR1 MNHEY and CDR2 SMNVEV (reference sequence). CDR3 length equals 14 residues. This CDR3 reads CASSNTNRATEQFF. DNA of the CDR3: TGTGCCAGCAGCAATACCAACAGGGCTACTGAGCAGTTCTTC.

The chain couples TRBV9 to TRBJ2-3, with TRBD1 matching 8 bases. The V gene's germline CDR1 is SGDLS and CDR2 YYNGEE. The CDR3 runs 18 residues. After removal of 3 bases from V and 3 bases from J, the junction contained 15 bases not matched to a gene. The chain's CDR3 is CASSGRPSDRGTTDTQYF. CDR3 DNA: TGTGCCAGCAGCGGTAGACCCTCTGACAGGGGAACGACAGATACGCAGTATTTT.

The chain uses TRBV29-1 and TRBJ1-3; 7 bases align to TRBD1. CDR1 is SQVTM, CDR2 ANQGSEA, per germline. The J segment lost 4 bases and the V segment lost 6 bases, leaving 6 bases of the junction unmatched. The CDR3 is 13 amino acids. CDR3 coding DNA: TGCAGCGTGGCACGGGACAGAGGAAACACCATATATTTT. Translated: CSVARDRGNTIYF. The whole variable domain, remainder taken from reference TRBV29-1 and TRBJ1-3, is SAVISQKPSRDICQRGTSLTIQCQVDSQVTMMFWYRQQPGQSLTLIATANQGSEATYESGFVIDKFPISRPNLTFSTLTVSNMSPEDSSIYLCSVARDRGNTIYFGEGSWLTVV.

This chain connects TRBV7-9 to TRBJ2-7; 8 positions match TRBD2. The V gene end was trimmed by 5 bases and the J gene end by 2 bases; junction bases not matched to a gene: 5. The CDR3 covers 14 residues. Germline-derived CDR1 and CDR2 are SEHNR and FQNEAQ (reference sequence). The CDR3 is CASSPSGGPYEQYF. CDR3 nucleotides: TGTGCCAGCAGCCCGAGCGGGGGCCCCTACGAGCAGTACTTC.

This clone was seen a single time. J is TRBJ2-1 and V is TRBV3-1 (or the pseudogene TRBV3-2); 7 positions match TRBD1. CDR1 is LGHDT and CDR2 is YNNKEL in the germline V gene (reference sequence). Trimming cost V 1 base and J 3 bases; bases outside gene matches: 6. This CDR3 is 16 amino acids long. This CDR3 reads CASSQATGAIYNEQFF. The CDR3 bases are TGTGCCAGCAGCCAAGCAACAGGGGCTATCTACAATGAGCAGTTCTTC.

This chain joins TRBV5-6 and TRBJ2-7, with D possibly being TRBD1 (6 bases). The V end lost 0 bases, the J end lost 3 bases, and 13 bases lay between the germline ends. The germline gives CDR1 SGHDT, CDR2 YYEEEE. The CDR3 runs to 15 residues. The CDR3 spells CASSLVGGRDYEQYF. The CDR3 DNA reads TGTGCCAGCAGCTTGGTTGGGGGCAGGGACTACGAGCAGTACTTC.

In the case of this clone: An end of the junction differs from the germline gene, which may be a read error. The J gene is TRBJ1-1, the V gene TRBV6-1, with 7 bases fitting TRBD1. The CDR3 has 14 residues. The germline CDR1 and CDR2 sequences are MNHNS and SASEGT. CDR3 DNA: TGTGCCAGCCGTGACAGGGCAAGGAGCACTGAAGCTTTCTTT. Translated: CASRDRARSTEAFF.

CDR3 nucleotide sequence: TGTGCCAGCAGCTTAGAGGGGTTTCTTGAAGCTTTCTTT. Translation gives CASSLEGFLEAFF. The chain carries TRBV7-9 and TRBJ1-1, with a possible D match to TRBD1 (5 bases). V was shortened by 1 base and J by 7 bases, with 10 bases between the two germline ends. Germline CDR1 and CDR2: SEHNR and FQNEAQ (reference sequence). The CDR3 loop spans 13 amino acids.

V gene TRBV6-5 combines with J gene TRBJ1-4; perhaps TRBD1 as D (5 bases). CDR3 length equals 14 residues. Trimming removed 2 bases from V and 8 bases from J, with 12 bases in between. CDR1 and CDR2 (germline): MNHEY, SVGAGI. The chain's CDR3 is CASSYGRVGEKLFF. The CDR3 nucleotides are TGTGCCAGCAGTTACGGCAGGGTCGGGGAAAAACTGTTTTTT.

The V and J genes are TRBV28 and TRBJ1-5; no definite D call. CDR3 length: 14 residues. Germline V gene sequence: CDR1 MDHEN, CDR2 SYDVKM. Trimming removed 6 bases from V and 6 bases from J, with 15 bases in between. CDR3 protein: CASRSNRYGQPQHF. In DNA, the CDR3 is TGTGCCAGCAGGTCCAACCGCTATGGTCAGCCCCAGCATTTT.

The chain couples TRBV2 to TRBJ2-2; 8 bases match TRBD1. CDR1 is SNHLY and CDR2 is FYNNEI in the germline V gene. Trimming at V came to 2 bases and at J to 4 bases, leaving 3 bases not matched to a gene. CDR3 size: 15 residues. CDR3 nucleotide sequence: TGTGCCAGCAGTGAACAGGGGGCCCCCACCGGGGAGCTGTTTTTT. Translating gives CASSEQGAPTGELFF.

The rearrangement uses TRBV4-1 and TRBJ1-4; a possible D gene is TRBD1 (5 bases). In germline, CDR1 is MGHRA, CDR2 YSYEKL. Trimming shortened V by 0 bases and J by 4 bases, and 12 bases separated the two germline ends. CDR3 length equals 16 residues. CDR3 coding DNA: TGCGCCAGCAGCCAAGAATCAGGGTCTTTTAATGAAAAACTGTTTTTT. It specifies CASSQESGSFNEKLFF.

The chain has TRBV5-4 and TRBJ1-4; unclear D gene. CDR1 SGHNT and CDR2 YYREEE come from the germline V gene (reference sequence). Trimming pared 0 bases from V and 3 bases from J, leaving 12 bases between. The CDR3 extends over 16 amino acids. The CDR3 DNA sequence: TGTGCCAGCAGCTTGGGTTTTCGGGGTGCTAATGAAAAACTGTTTTTT. This codes for CASSLGFRGANEKLFF.

The sample holds one count of this clone. The gene calls are TRBV5-1 and TRBJ2-3; D is possibly TRBD1 (6 bases). Germline CDR1 and CDR2: SGHRS and YFSETQ. The CDR3 runs to 15 residues. V was cut by 4 bases and J by 1 base, with 13 bases left in between. CDR3 residues: CASSPRDTRTDTQYF. Written as DNA, the CDR3 is TGCGCCAGCAGCCCGAGGGACACCCGCACAGATACGCAGTATTTT.

The rearrangement uses TRBV15 and TRBJ1-1; 8 nucleotides line up with TRBD1. Germline CDR1 is LNHNV and CDR2 is YYDKDF (reference sequence). Trimming cost V 3 bases and J 3 bases; bases outside gene matches: 6. There are 15 residues in the CDR3. The CDR3 region has the DNA TGTGCCACCAGCAGGCCAGGGGGCTTTTACACTGAAGCTTTCTTT. Its translation is CATSRPGGFYTEAFF.

The V gene is TRBV28, the J gene TRBJ2-1; D possibly corresponds to TRBD1 (5 bases). This CDR3 contains 12 residues. Trimming left V 4 bases short and J 7 bases short, with 8 bases between. CDR1 and CDR2 from the germline V gene are MDHEN and SYDVKM. The CDR3 reads CASSYRRNEQFF. The CDR3 DNA is TGTGCCAGCAGTTACAGGAGAAATGAGCAGTTCTTC.

Here the CDR3 reads CASSLRDRRGSYNSPLHF. As DNA, the CDR3 is TGCGCCAGCAGCTTAAGGGACAGACGAGGCTCCTATAATTCACCCCTCCACTTT. The chain employs TRBV5-1 and TRBJ1-6; 7 bases map to TRBD1. After removal of 2 bases from V and 0 bases from J, the junction contained 8 bases not matched to a gene. CDR1 is SGHRS, CDR2 YFSETQ, per germline. The CDR3 has 18 amino acids.

The table lists this clone with a count of one. The CDR3 nucleotides read TGTGCCAGCAGCGTGAACAGGGGCTACGAGCAGTACTTC. Residues: CASSVNRGYEQYF. The chain carries TRBV11-2 and TRBJ2-7; the match to TRBD1 covers 7 bases. V dropped 5 bases and J dropped 3; count of bases not matched to a gene: 4. This CDR3 spans 13 amino acids. Germline V gene lookup returns CDR1 SGHAT and CDR2 FQNNGV. Together with reference TRBV11-2 and TRBJ2-7, the CDR3 gives the full variable domain: EAGVAQSPRYKIIEKRQSVAFWCNPISGHATLYWYQQILGQGPKLLIQFQNNGVVDDSQLPKDRFSAERLKGVDSTLKIQPAKLEDSAVYLCASSVNRGYEQYFGPGTRLTVT.

This chain links TRBV4-3 with TRBJ1-3; 9 bases line up with TRBD1. Trimming removed 2 bases from V and 7 bases from J; junction bases left unmatched: 6. CDR1 LGHNA and CDR2 YSLEER come from the germline V gene. The CDR3 length is 15 residues. The CDR3 sequence is CASSQLGQGWNTIYF. The CDR3, as DNA: TGCGCCAGCAGCCAATTGGGACAGGGATGGAACACCATATATTTT.

The gene calls are TRBV18 and TRBJ1-2; D gene uncertain. The germline V gene encodes CDR1 KGHSH and CDR2 LQKENI. Trimming left V 4 bases short and J 8 bases short, with 17 bases between. The CDR3 has 14 amino acids. The CDR3 nucleotides read TGTGCCAGCTCACTGACGGAGATCTCGGGGGGCTACACCTTC. Its translation is CASSLTEISGGYTF.

The V call is TRBV6-4, the J call TRBJ2-1; the D is unclear. Per germline, CDR1 MRHNA and CDR2 SNTAGT. Trimming stripped 4 bases from V and 6 bases from J, with 13 bases between. The CDR3 is made up of 14 amino acids. The chain's CDR3 is CASSALLGANEQFF. The CDR3 DNA reads as TGTGCCAGCAGTGCTCTACTCGGTGCCAATGAGCAGTTCTTC.

V and J are TRBV4-1 and TRBJ1-2; D unclear. V lost 1 base and J lost 6, with 12 bases in between. Germline loops: CDR1 MGHRA, CDR2 YSYEKL. The CDR3 contains 14 residues. The CDR3 DNA reads as TGCGCCAGCAGCCAAGTTCTAACAGATAATGGCTACACCTTC. Translating it yields CASSQVLTDNGYTF.